Presented here are 2 T cell receptor beta chains from one specimen sequenced in a study of monozygotic twins with inflammatory bowel disease. TCRdb re-called the 5' RACE reads and shows each CDR3 protein once, DNA omitted. In all, the sample yields about 380,000 distinct CDR3 sequences. Sequencing used blood. The receptors derive from a human donor with ulcerative colitis or Crohn's disease, or a healthy co-twin of an affected twin (not recorded which).

The V and J genes are TRBV20-1 and TRBJ1-4; no DNA is available, so the TRBD1 call from TCRdb remains unchecked. This CDR3 region has 15 residues. Germline CDR1 is DFQATT and CDR2 is SNEGSKA (reference sequence). CDR3 sequence reads: CSALRGARQNEKLFF.

V gene TRBV7-2 combines with J gene TRBJ1-2; TCRdb's D call of TRBD1 is untestable without DNA. Germline lookup yields CDR1 SGHTA and CDR2 FQGNSA. The CDR3 spans 17 residues. CDR3 residues: CASSLALGQGLIYGYTF.